This T cell receptor (beta chain) emerged from a study of human T cells and chemical hapten exposure. Study observations and caveats: The number of TCRs over 1 in 1000 frequency stayed unchanged after DPC.

About this clonotype: Its antigen remains unidentified.

TCRdb reanalysed the RACE reads using MiXCR and keeps one entry per CDR3 protein. Found here are 300,000 to 450,000 distinct CDR3 sequences, approximately 5.1% of them singletons; the top ten hold around 2.6%. Germline values: CDR1 PRHDT, CDR2 FYEKMQ (reference sequence). The CDR3 has 15 amino acids. Trimming cost V 8 bases and J 2 bases, with 19 bases left between them. Specified time point: pre-sensitization, week 0. Treatment in this sample: therapeutic diphenylcyclopropenone sensitization with weekly scalp DPC. The receptor's source is a woman aged 50 to 65 with alopecia areata. Some clones in this sample may be carry-over from other donors' samples. V usage is TRBV13 and J usage is TRBJ2-7, with a tentative D call TRBD2 (6 bases). The specimen comprised whole blood, sampled in connection with sensitization to the hapten diphenylcyclopropenone (DPC). The CDR3 region has the DNA TGTGCCAGCTGCTCCCGGACGGCGGGGACCTACGAGCAGTACTTC. As protein: CASCSRTAGTYEQYF.